The T cell receptor beta chain described here comes from a study of T cells in Graves' hyperthyroidism and ophthalmopathy. TCR beta CDR3 regions were amplified from RNA. HTBI primers were employed in a first-round RT-PCR of the TCR CDR3. A single record per CDR3 protein comes from TCRdb applying MiXCR to the multiplex PCR reads. The profile shows hundreds of thousands of distinct CDR3 sequences, about 45% of them singletons. Broader study findings: A model built on 13 V-J features separated ophthalmopathy from stable hyperthyroidism. Most thyroid clonotypes expanded above 0.001 appeared in blood too. Progression to ophthalmopathy was predicted a median of about six months early.

This clonotype has just a few counts. Antigen: not known. The CDR3 loop spans 16 amino acids. Deletions cut 6 bases from V and 3 bases from J, with 17 bases between. Germline loops: CDR1 MNHNS, CDR2 SASEGT. The material sequenced was peripheral blood or thyroid tissue (not recorded which). The chain has TRBV6-1 and TRBJ1-4, with D perhaps TRBD1 (5 bases). This clonotype originated in an adult man with Graves' disease, either hyperthyroidism or ophthalmopathy (not recorded which). This CDR3 is CASSWAGGGSNEKLFF. For the CDR3, the DNA is TGTGCCAGCAGCTGGGCCGGGGGAGGATCTAATGAAAAACTGTTTTTT.